This section outlines one TCR beta chain sequence together with its context. CDR3 size: 13 residues. Germline CDR1 and CDR2: ENHRY and SYGVKD. V shed 3 bases and J shed 8 bases, with 13 bases lying between them. This entry belongs to a study of blood T cells in healthy people across ages. A second about 6 to 12 cycle PCR used barcoded and J-beta primers. TCRdb reprocessed the 5' RACE reads with MiXCR, giving one entry per CDR3 protein. The sample lists fewer than 2 million distinct CDR3 sequences; 35% to 50% were seen once. The receptor was isolated from a human donor in good health. Sequenced input: blood. This chain connects TRBV10-3 to TRBJ1-2; D is unresolved. The CDR3, as DNA: TGTGCCATCAGTGAACTCCGTCTAAACGGCTACACCTTC. As protein: CAISELRLNGYTF.